This is a list of T cell receptor beta chains from one sample in a study of T cell responses to AZD1222 COVID-19 vaccine. This table comes from immunoSEQ multiplex PCR, and its TCRdb copy is limited to in-frame clones, with some not included. The table has approximately 60,000 clones, 65% to 85% seen once; the top ten hold about 7%. Source: peripheral blood, taken on day 0 of AZD1222 vaccination. These receptors came from an adult in good health. The CDR3 runs from the conserved cysteine through the conserved F or W. The D gene is left open where the match is weak. Only part of the rows carry a size: once, few, many, or a class if the clone is expanded.

J gene | clone size | D gene | V gene | CDR3 protein | CDR3 DNA
TRBJ2-7 | once | NA | TRBV2 | CASTPGPSYEQYF | TGTGCCAGCACCCCCGGGCCCTCCTACGAGCAGTACTTC
TRBJ2-1 | once | NA | TRBV12-3/TRBV12-4 | CASRGTDEQFF | TGTGCCAGCAGGGGTACTGATGAGCAGTTCTTC
TRBJ1-3 | once | NA | TRBV18 | CASSPGGNTIYF | TGTGCCAGCTCACCAGGGGGAAACACCATATATTTT
TRBJ2-1 | NA | NA | TRBV28 | CASSSTGVEGYNEQFF | TGTGCCAGCAGTTCCACAGGCGTTGAAGGATACAATGAGCAGTTCTTC
TRBJ1-2 | NA | TRBD1 | TRBV6-2/TRBV6-3 | CASSTTRDRDGYTF | TGTGCCAGCAGTACCACCCGCGACAGGGATGGCTACACCTTC
TRBJ2-7 | NA | NA | TRBV29-1 | CSVEATGRYEQYF | TGCAGCGTTGAAGCGACGGGTCGATACGAGCAGTACTTC
TRBJ1-1 | NA | NA | TRBV7-8 | CASSEVGGGTEAFF | TGTGCCAGCAGCGAGGTTGGGGGTGGCACTGAAGCTTTCTTT
TRBJ1-2 | NA | NA | TRBV11-3 | CASSLLGGYGYTF | TGTGCCAGCAGTCTCCTTGGGGGCTATGGCTACACCTTC
TRBJ2-5 | NA | NA | TRBV7-8 | CASSPIRDGVETQYF | TGTGCCAGCAGCCCAATACGGGACGGGGTAGAGACCCAGTACTTC
TRBJ2-6 | NA | TRBD1 | TRBV24-1 | CATSEGGRAASGANVLTF | TGTGCCACCAGTGAAGGGGGCAGGGCCGCCTCTGGGGCCAACGTCCTGACTTTC
TRBJ1-3 | NA | NA | TRBV9 | CASSLTLGDTIYF | TGTGCCAGCAGCCTAACTTTAGGCGACACCATATATTTT
TRBJ1-4 | NA | NA | TRBV9 | CASSLGGRVREKLFF | TGTGCCAGCTCCTTAGGAGGGAGGGTACGGGAAAAACTGTTTTTT
TRBJ2-3 | NA | TRBD2 | TRBV6-5 | CASRTSGGTDTQYF | TGTGCCAGCAGGACTAGCGGGGGCACAGATACGCAGTATTTT
TRBJ1-6 | NA | NA | TRBV7-8 | CASSRGNSPLHF | TGTGCCAGCAGCAGAGGGAATTCACCCCTCCACTTT
TRBJ2-1 | NA | NA | TRBV6-6 | CAAGASNEQFF | TGTGCCGCGGGGGCGTCCAATGAGCAGTTCTTC